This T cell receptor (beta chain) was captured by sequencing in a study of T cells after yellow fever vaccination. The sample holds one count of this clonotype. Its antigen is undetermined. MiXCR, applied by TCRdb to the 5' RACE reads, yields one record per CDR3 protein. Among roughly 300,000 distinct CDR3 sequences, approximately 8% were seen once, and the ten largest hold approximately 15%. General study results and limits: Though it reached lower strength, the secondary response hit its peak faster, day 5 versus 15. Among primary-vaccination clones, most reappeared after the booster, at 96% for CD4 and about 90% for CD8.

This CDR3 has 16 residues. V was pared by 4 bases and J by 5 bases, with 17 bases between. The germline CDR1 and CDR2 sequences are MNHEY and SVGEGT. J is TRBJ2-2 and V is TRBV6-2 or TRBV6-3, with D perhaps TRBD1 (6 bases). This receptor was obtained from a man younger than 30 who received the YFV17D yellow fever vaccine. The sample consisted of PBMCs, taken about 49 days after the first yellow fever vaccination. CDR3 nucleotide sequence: TGTGCCAGCAGTTTAAAGACAGGTTGGCGTACCGGGGAGCTGTTTTTT. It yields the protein CASSLKTGWRTGELFF.